This entry lists 12 T cell receptor beta chains sequenced from one sample in a study of beta chain features in type 1 diabetes. Of the isolated RNA, all was reverse transcribed, and so the sequenced material was expressed TCRB transcripts. The method was immunoSEQ multiplex PCR; TCRdb's version includes in-frame clones alone and lacks a portion of them. This sample has approximately 470,000 clones, with roughly 31% found just once. Sample: naive CD4+ T cells from blood. All receptors come from a man younger than 35 in good health.

V gene TRBV5-1 combines with J gene TRBJ2-5, with a weak D call TRBD1 (6 bases). The CDR3 sequence is 14 residues long. V shed 0 bases and J shed 7 bases, with 13 bases lying between them. Germline lookup yields CDR1 SGHRS and CDR2 YFSETQ. The CDR3 region is CASSLDRVEVTQYF. CDR3 coding DNA: TGCGCCAGCAGCTTGGACAGGGTCGAGGTGACCCAGTACTTC.

The gene calls are TRBV25-1 and TRBJ2-5, with D uncertain. Between the trimmed V and J ends, which lost 1 base and 3 bases, there was a span of 9 bases. This CDR3 region has 14 residues. Germline V CDR1 and CDR2: MGHDK, SYGVNS. In DNA, the CDR3 is TGTGCCAGCAGTGAATTTGAAGCCAAAGAGACCCAGTACTTC. Its protein product is CASSEFEAKETQYF.

This clone was observed a few times. The V and J genes are TRBV15 and TRBJ2-1, with unresolved D. Between the trimmed V and J ends, which lost 1 base and 2 bases, there was a span of 12 bases. The CDR3 loop spans 16 amino acids. Germline-derived CDR1 and CDR2 are LNHNV and YYDKDF (reference sequence). The CDR3 region has the DNA TGTGCCACCAGCAGAGGTCTCGAAATCGCCTACAATGAGCAGTTCTTC. Amino acids: CATSRGLEIAYNEQFF.

This sequence joins TRBV6-5 and TRBJ2-3; TRBD2 agrees at 7 bases. The germline V gene has CDR1 MNHEY and CDR2 SVGAGI. V shed 3 bases and J 3 bases; nucleotides not matched to a gene: 3. This CDR3 has 14 residues. As DNA, the CDR3 is TGTGCCAGCAGTTATAAAGCGGGAACAGATACGCAGTATTTT. Protein: CASSYKAGTDTQYF.

V gene TRBV30 combines with J gene TRBJ1-3; D gene unclear. Germline V lookup: CDR1 GTSNPN, CDR2 SVGIG (reference sequence). The CDR3 is 11 amino acids. The CDR3 coding sequence is TGTGCTTTCCCGGTCGGAAACACCATATATTTT. Encoded protein: CAFPVGNTIYF.

This clone has only a few counts. The chain uses TRBV29-1 and TRBJ2-1; TRBD2 is a possible D gene (6 bases). Germline CDR1 is SQVTM and CDR2 is ANQGSEA. CDR3 length: 14 amino acids. Trimming stripped 1 base from V and 2 bases from J, with 9 bases between. The CDR3 bases are TGCAGCGTTGAAGGGCGGGAAGCCTACAATGAGCAGTTCTTC. The encoded protein is CSVEGREAYNEQFF.

V and J are TRBV18 and TRBJ2-1; TRBD2 matches at 9 bases. CDR1 and CDR2 from the germline V gene are KGHSH and LQKENI. The CDR3 contains 17 residues. The trim removed 3 bases at V and 4 bases at J, leaving 10 bases unmatched. CDR3 region: CASSPPLAGLDYNEQFF. The CDR3 nucleotides read TGTGCCAGCTCACCCCCACTAGCGGGCCTTGATTACAATGAGCAGTTCTTC.

This clone was counted between two and nine times. This chain connects TRBV23-1 to TRBJ2-3; D may match TRBD1 or TRBD2 (7 bases each). TRBV23-1 is designated an ORF whose function remains uncertain. V lost 0 bases, J lost 0 bases, and 19 bases lay in between. This CDR3 has 19 residues. This CDR3 reads CASSQSGGGATNSTDTQYF. The DNA for the CDR3 is TGCGCCAGCAGTCAATCGGGAGGGGGCGCAACCAATAGCACAGATACGCAGTATTTT.

This clone was picked up one time. The chain links TRBV28 to TRBJ1-2, with a possible D match to TRBD1 (5 bases). Trimming left V 5 bases short and J 8 bases short, with 15 bases between. The CDR3 totals 13 residues. Germline V gives CDR1 MDHEN, CDR2 SYDVKM. CDR3 in DNA: TGTGCCAGCAGTGAGAAAGACAGTACGGGCTACACCTTC. Residues: CASSEKDSTGYTF.

This sequence joins TRBV9 and TRBJ1-1; D gene uncertain. This CDR3 has 14 amino acids. Per germline, CDR1 SGDLS and CDR2 YYNGEE. The ends were cut back, 0 bases at V and 4 bases at J, with 10 bases in the middle. The CDR3 loop reads CASSVVGEITEAFF. Here the CDR3 DNA reads TGTGCCAGCAGCGTAGTCGGGGAAATCACTGAAGCTTTCTTT.

This clone occurred a few times. The chain links TRBV7-9 to TRBJ2-3; D unresolved. This CDR3 is 11 amino acids long. The germline CDR1 and CDR2 sequences are SEHNR and FQNEAQ (reference sequence). Trimming stripped 6 bases from V and 2 bases from J, with 3 bases between. As DNA, the CDR3 is TGTGCCAGCAGATCCACAGATACGCAGTATTTT. This gives the protein CASRSTDTQYF.

This clone has a handful of counts. The chain joins TRBV29-1 to TRBJ2-3; D is possibly TRBD1 (5 bases). V was shortened by 3 bases and J by 4 bases, with 14 bases between the two germline ends. Germline V gene sequence: CDR1 SQVTM, CDR2 ANQGSEA. The CDR3 has 14 amino acids. CDR3 bases: TGCAGCGTTGATATCCGACAGATGGCAGATACGCAGTATTTT. It encodes CSVDIRQMADTQYF.